The rows below give T cell receptor beta chains drawn from one sample of a study of shared clonotypes between healthy human individuals. Data came from immunoSEQ multiplex PCR; TCRdb stores just in-frame clones and leaves some out. The sample lists some 1.5 million clones, 98% seen once, with about 0.4% in the top ten. Material: naive CD4+ T cells sorted from blood. The receptors here all came from a man in his thirties or forties in good health. Each CDR3 is given with its conserved first and last residue. A D gene is named only where the DNA matches it firmly. Size is stated for part of the rows, as once, few or many counts, or as a class when the clone is expanded.

NA | TRBJ2-1 | TRBV28 | NA | TGTGCCAGCAGTTTCGACAGCACATACAATGAGCAGTTCTTC | CASSFDSTYNEQFF
NA | TRBJ2-1 | TRBV18 | NA | TGTGCCAGCTCCGCGACCCGGTCCTACAATGAGCAGTTCTTC | CASSATRSYNEQFF
TRBD1 | TRBJ2-3 | TRBV11-3 | NA | TGTGCCAGCAGCGTCGGGACAGGGGGCACAGATACGCAGTATTTT | CASSVGTGGTDTQYF
TRBD1 | TRBJ2-7 | TRBV11-2 | NA | TGTGCCAGCAGCTTGCGCCGGGACAGGTACTACGAGCAGTACTTC | CASSLRRDRYYEQYF
TRBD2 | TRBJ2-1 | TRBV19 | NA | TGTGCCAGTAGCCCCCTCGGACTAGCGTCCTACGGTGAGCAGTTCTTC | CASSPLGLASYGEQFF
NA | TRBJ1-5 | TRBV28 | NA | TGTGCCAGCAATGAACGCCGGTGGCATCAGCCCCAGCATTTT | CASNERRWHQPQHF
NA | TRBJ1-4 | TRBV25-1 | NA | TGTGCCAGCAGTGGTCCCTTCGTCGGAAAACTGTTTTTT | CASSGPFVGKLFF
TRBD1 | TRBJ2-7 | TRBV29-1 | NA | TGCAGCGTTGGGGCCTGGGACAGAGCCTACGAGCAGTACTTC | CSVGAWDRAYEQYF
TRBD1 | TRBJ2-5 | TRBV10-1 | NA | TGCGCCAGCAGTGAGTCGGGGACAGGCTCCTTAGAGACCCAGTACTTC | CASSESGTGSLETQYF
TRBD1 | TRBJ2-1 | TRBV9 | NA | TGTGCCAGCAGCGCCAACAGGGGGAGCTCCTACAATGAGCAGTTCTTC | CASSANRGSSYNEQFF
NA | TRBJ2-3 | TRBV6-1 | NA | TGTGCCAGCAGTGAACTGGGGAGAGATACGCAGTATTTT | CASSELGRDTQYF
TRBD1 | TRBJ2-5 | TRBV5-4 | NA | TGTGCCAGCAGCCCAGGGGGCGCAGGACCCGAGACCCAGTACTTC | CASSPGGAGPETQYF
TRBD2 | TRBJ2-1 | TRBV5-1 | NA | TGCGCCAGCAGCTTGGTTGGCGGGAGGTCCGACAATGAGCAGTTCTTC | CASSLVGGRSDNEQFF
NA | TRBJ2-1 | TRBV4-2 | NA | TGTGCCAGCAGCCAAGGGATCGTGAGGGAGAGGTACAATGAGCAGTTCTTC | CASSQGIVRERYNEQFF
TRBD2 | TRBJ2-1 | TRBV10-3 | NA | TGTGCCATATTAGCGGGAGGGCCACTCAATGAGCAGTTCTTC | CAILAGGPLNEQFF
NA | TRBJ1-5 | TRBV15 | NA | TGTGCCACCAGCAGAGCAGCGTATCAGCCCCAGCATTTT | CATSRAAYQPQHF
NA | TRBJ2-1 | TRBV5-1 | NA | TGCGCCAGCAGCTTGGGCATCCGGAAGTTCTTC | CASSLGIRKFF
TRBD1 | TRBJ2-1 | TRBV27 | NA | TGTGCCAGCAGTCGAACACAGGGGAGCAATGAGCAGTTCTTC | CASSRTQGSNEQFF
TRBD1 | TRBJ2-2 | TRBV5-1 | once | TGCGCCAGCAGCTTGATGGCTTGGGACAGGGGTGTTACCGGGGAGCTGTTTTTT | CASSLMAWDRGVTGELFF
NA | TRBJ1-2 | TRBV5-1 | NA | TGCGCCAGCAGCTTGGACGGCGGAAATAGGGGATTCTATGGCTACACCTTC | CASSLDGGNRGFYGYTF
NA | TRBJ2-6 | TRBV19 | NA | TGTGCCAGTAGTATCAGCTCTGGGGCCAACGTCCTGACTTTC | CASSISSGANVLTF
NA | TRBJ1-1 | TRBV10-1 | NA | TGCGCCAGCAGTGCAGGGAGATCCACTGAAGCTTTCTTT | CASSAGRSTEAFF
NA | TRBJ2-1 | TRBV6-5 | once | TGTGCCAGCAGCTCTGGGGGTGAGCAGTTCTTC | CASSSGGEQFF
NA | TRBJ2-7 | TRBV25-1 | once | TGTGCCAGCAGTGAATTAAGGCGGCCATATTTC | CASSELRRPYF
NA | TRBJ2-3 | TRBV11-2 | NA | TGTGCCAGCAGCTTAGGGGGGAACGGGCCAGCAGAGTATTTT | CASSLGGNGPAEYF
NA | TRBJ2-6 | TRBV7-3 | NA | TGTGCCAGCAGCCGCATCTCCCTTCGCTTCTCTGGGGCCAACGTCCTGACTTTC | CASSRISLRFSGANVLTF
TRBD2 | TRBJ2-1 | TRBV27 | NA | TGTGCCAGCAGTGCTGTCTTACTAGCGGGAGTCGCCGATGAGCAGTTCTTC | CASSAVLLAGVADEQFF
NA | TRBJ1-1 | TRBV19 | NA | TGTGCCAGTAGTATAGATCTTGGCAGGTCCTGGGCGGCTTTCTTT | CASSIDLGRSWAAFF
TRBD1 | TRBJ1-5 | TRBV6-6 | NA | TGTGCCAGCAGTCTTCGACAGGGCCATCAGCCCCAGCATTTT | CASSLRQGHQPQHF
NA | TRBJ2-1 | TRBV5-1 | NA | TGCGCCAGCAGCTTCTTTGGGAGCTCCTACAATGAGCAGTTCTTC | CASSFFGSSYNEQFF
NA | TRBJ1-2 | TRBV11-2 | NA | TGTGCCAGCAGCTTAGTCCTCCTAGCCTCAGGCGGGGGCTACACCTTC | CASSLVLLASGGGYTF
NA | TRBJ2-1 | TRBV6-1 | NA | TGTGCCAGCAGTGAACTAAGGGGAGGTTCCTACAATGAGCAGTTCTTC | CASSELRGGSYNEQFF
NA | TRBJ2-7 | TRBV6-5 | NA | TGTGCCAGCAGTAACGGGTGGGAGCAGTACTTC | CASSNGWEQYF
TRBD1 | TRBJ2-7 | TRBV4-2 | NA | TGTGCCAGCAGCGCGGACAGGGTGAGAAACGAGCAGTACTTC | CASSADRVRNEQYF
TRBD1 | TRBJ1-2 | TRBV2 | NA | TGTGCCAGCATTTTATCGGACAGGGGGAGGTCTGGCTACACCTTC | CASILSDRGRSGYTF
TRBD1 | TRBJ1-2 | TRBV9 | NA | TGTGCCAGCAGGGCCGGGACAGGTCCGGGCTATGGCTACACCTTC | CASRAGTGPGYGYTF
NA | TRBJ2-2 | TRBV27 | NA | TGTGCCAGCAGTCAAGACAGCACCGGGGAGCTGTTTTTT | CASSQDSTGELFF
NA | TRBJ1-4 | TRBV7-6 | NA | TGTGCCAGCAGCCTTAGGGGCAATGAAAAACTGTTTTTT | CASSLRGNEKLFF
TRBD1 | TRBJ1-2 | TRBV4-1 | NA | TGCGCCAGCAGCCAACCTCGGGACAGGGGAAGGATCTATGGCTACACCTTC | CASSQPRDRGRIYGYTF
NA | TRBJ2-7 | TRBV29-1 | NA | TGCAGCGTTGAAGAGGACAACAACTCCTACGAGCAGTACTTC | CSVEEDNNSYEQYF
NA | TRBJ1-2 | TRBV5-4 | NA | TGTGCCAGCAGCTATGGTCGGACCTCCAGTCCATACGGCTACACCTTC | CASSYGRTSSPYGYTF
TRBD2 | TRBJ2-3 | TRBV18 | NA | TGTGCCAGCTCACCGAAGACTAGCGGGAGCGGTACGCAGTATTTT | CASSPKTSGSGTQYF
NA | TRBJ1-2 | TRBV18 | NA | TGTGCCAGCTCACCTGGAATGGGAAACTATGGCTACACCTTC | CASSPGMGNYGYTF
NA | TRBJ2-1 | TRBV15 | NA | TGTGCCACCAGCAGAGAGGCTAGCAGACACAATGAGCAGTTCTTC | CATSREASRHNEQFF
NA | TRBJ2-7 | TRBV5-1 | NA | TGCGCCAGCAGCTTGGCCCGGGTTCAAACCTACGAGCAGTACTTC | CASSLARVQTYEQYF
NA | TRBJ1-5 | TRBV11-2 | NA | TGTGCCAGCAGCTTAGACCGGGGGGCGGGTCAGCCCCAGCATTTT | CASSLDRGAGQPQHF
TRBD1 | TRBJ2-3 | TRBV5-1 | NA | TGCGCCAGCAGCCCCGGGACAGGGACGGATACGCAGTATTTT | CASSPGTGTDTQYF
TRBD2 | TRBJ2-1 | TRBV19 | NA | TGTGCCAGTAGTACTCCAGCGGGGCTTTCCTACAATGAGCAGTTCTTC | CASSTPAGLSYNEQFF
TRBD1 | TRBJ1-5 | TRBV6-5 | NA | TGTGCCAGCAGCCACGACAGGGGCAATCAGCCCCAGCATTTT | CASSHDRGNQPQHF
NA | TRBJ1-2 | TRBV18 | NA | TGTGCCAGCTCACCACTTGAAGGAATTAACTATGGCTACACCTTC | CASSPLEGINYGYTF
TRBD2 | TRBJ2-7 | TRBV5-5 | NA | TGTGCCAGCAGCTTGGCCAGTTCTAGCGGCTCCTACGAGCAGTACTTC | CASSLASSSGSYEQYF
TRBD1 | TRBJ2-1 | TRBV5-8 | NA | TGTGCCAGCAGCCGAGACAGGGGGCTCCGGAATGAGCAGTTCTTC | CASSRDRGLRNEQFF
TRBD2 | TRBJ2-7 | TRBV15 | NA | TGTGCCACCAGCAGCGCCGGGACTAGCGGACCCTACGAGCAGTACTTC | CATSSAGTSGPYEQYF
NA | TRBJ2-7 | TRBV27 | NA | TGTGCCAGCAGTCGCCGGGATTGGTACGAGCAGTACTTC | CASSRRDWYEQYF
TRBD2 | TRBJ2-7 | TRBV18 | NA | TGTGCCAGCTCACCTAGCGGGAGCCACGAGCAGTACTTC | CASSPSGSHEQYF